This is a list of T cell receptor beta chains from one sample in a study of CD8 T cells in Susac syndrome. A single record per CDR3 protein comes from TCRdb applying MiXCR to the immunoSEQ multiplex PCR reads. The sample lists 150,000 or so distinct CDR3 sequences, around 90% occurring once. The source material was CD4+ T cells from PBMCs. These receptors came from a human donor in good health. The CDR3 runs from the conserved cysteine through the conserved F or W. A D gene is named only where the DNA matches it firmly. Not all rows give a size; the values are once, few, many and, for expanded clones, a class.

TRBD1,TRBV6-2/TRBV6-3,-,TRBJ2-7,CASSTGGSTYEQYF,TGTGCCAGCAGTACAGGGGGCAGTACCTACGAGCAGTACTTC
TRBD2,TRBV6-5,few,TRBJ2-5,CASSYSPAGGQETQYF,TGTGCCAGCAGTTACTCGCCAGCGGGGGGGCAAGAGACCCAGTACTTC
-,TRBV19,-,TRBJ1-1,CASSIDRTNTEAFF,TGTGCCAGTAGTATAGATCGGACCAACACTGAAGCTTTCTTT
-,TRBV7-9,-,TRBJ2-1,CATPGLSYNEQFF,TGTGCCACCCCTGGACTAAGCTACAATGAGCAGTTCTTC
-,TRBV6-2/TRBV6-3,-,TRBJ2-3,CASGVRDTQYF,TGTGCCAGTGGGGTTCGAGATACGCAGTATTTT
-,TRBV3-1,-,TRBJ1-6,CASSRTPKGKNSPLHF,TGTGCCAGCAGCCGGACCCCGAAAGGGAAGAATTCACCCCTCCACTTT
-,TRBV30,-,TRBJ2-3,CAWSRGGSTDTQYF,TGTGCCTGGAGTAGGGGGGGAAGCACAGATACGCAGTATTTT
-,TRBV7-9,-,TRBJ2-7,CASSFEGGGSYEQYF,TGTGCCAGCAGCTTTGAAGGGGGAGGGTCCTACGAGCAGTACTTC
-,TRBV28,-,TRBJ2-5,CASSLNSGGGETQYF,TGTGCCAGCAGTTTGAACAGTGGAGGAGGAGAGACCCAGTACTTC
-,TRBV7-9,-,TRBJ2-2,CASSLEWRRGVNTGELFF,TGTGCCAGCAGCTTAGAGTGGAGGAGGGGAGTTAACACCGGGGAGCTGTTTTTT
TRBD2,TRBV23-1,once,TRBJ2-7,CAKQSGLAGGPTYEQYF,TGCGCCAAGCAGTCAGGCCTAGCGGGAGGGCCAACCTACGAGCAGTACTTC
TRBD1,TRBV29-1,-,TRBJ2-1,CSGLTGVDEQFF,TGCAGCGGTCTCACAGGGGTGGATGAGCAGTTCTTC
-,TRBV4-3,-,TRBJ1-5,CASSQIDRLGNQPQHF,TGCGCCAGCAGCCAAATCGACAGGCTGGGGAATCAGCCCCAGCATTTT
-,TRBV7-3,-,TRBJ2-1,CASSLSDGSYNEQFF,TGTGCCAGCAGCTTATCGGACGGGAGCTACAATGAGCAGTTCTTC
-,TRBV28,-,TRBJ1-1,CASSLSTVGTEAFF,TGTGCCAGCAGTTTAAGCACAGTCGGGACTGAAGCTTTCTTT
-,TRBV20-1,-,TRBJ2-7,CSAHTITGSYEQYF,TGCAGTGCTCACACTATTACAGGGAGCTACGAGCAGTACTTC
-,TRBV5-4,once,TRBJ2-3,CASSSGTDTQYF,TGTGCCAGCAGCTCGGGCACAGATACGCAGTATTTT
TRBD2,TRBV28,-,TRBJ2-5,CASADSLAGETQYF,TGTGCCTCAGCAGATAGCCTAGCGGGAGAGACCCAGTACTTC
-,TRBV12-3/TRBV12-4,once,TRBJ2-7,CASSFSGSYEQYF,TGTGCCAGCAGTTTCTCAGGATCCTACGAGCAGTACTTC
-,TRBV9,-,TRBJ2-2,CASSVEGSSGELFF,TGTGCCAGCAGCGTAGAGGGATCCTCGGGGGAGCTGTTTTTT
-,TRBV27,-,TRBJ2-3,CASRGLSDTQYF,TGTGCCAGCAGGGGACTCTCAGATACGCAGTATTTT
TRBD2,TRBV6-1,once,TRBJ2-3,CASSEGGTSGRAADTQYF,TGTGCCAGCAGTGAAGGCGGGACTAGCGGGAGGGCCGCAGATACGCAGTATTTT
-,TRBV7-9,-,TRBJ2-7,CASGRQLYEQYF,TGTGCCAGCGGTCGGCAGCTCTACGAGCAGTACTTC
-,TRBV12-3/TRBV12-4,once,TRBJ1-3,CASTTGLGGNTIYF,TGTGCCAGCACCACGGGGCTAGGAGGAAACACCATATATTTT
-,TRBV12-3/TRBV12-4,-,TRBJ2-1,CASARVEQFF,TGTGCCAGCGCGCGGGTAGAGCAGTTCTTC
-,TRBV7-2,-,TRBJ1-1,CASRYQRNTEAFF,TGTGCCAGCAGATATCAGAGAAACACTGAAGCTTTCTTT
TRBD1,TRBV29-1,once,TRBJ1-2,CSARDRRANYGYTF,TGCAGCGCACGGGACAGGCGGGCTAACTATGGCTACACCTTC
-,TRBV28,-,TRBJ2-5,CASRSGQVETQYF,TGTGCCAGCAGGAGTGGCCAGGTGGAGACCCAGTACTTC
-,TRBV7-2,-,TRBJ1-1,CASSRGGRMNTEAFF,TGTGCCAGCAGCCGGGGAGGCAGAATGAACACTGAAGCTTTCTTT
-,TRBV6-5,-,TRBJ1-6,CASSSEGRSPLHF,TGTGCCAGCAGTTCGGAAGGTCGGTCACCCCTCCACTTT
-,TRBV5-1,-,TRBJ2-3,CASSPVATDTQYF,TGCGCCAGCAGCCCCGTGGCCACAGATACGCAGTATTTT
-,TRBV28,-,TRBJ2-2,CAIWGRNTGELFF,TGTGCCATCTGGGGACGGAACACCGGGGAGCTGTTTTTT
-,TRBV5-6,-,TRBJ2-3,CASSLTGTFTQYF,TGTGCCAGCAGCTTGACAGGAACTTTCACGCAGTATTTT
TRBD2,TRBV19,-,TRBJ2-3,CASSIQRGSTDTQYF,TGTGCCAGTAGTATTCAGCGGGGTAGCACAGATACGCAGTATTTT
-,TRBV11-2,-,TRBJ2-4,CASSPGLDPLAKNIQYF,TGTGCCAGCAGCCCCGGTTTGGATCCTTTAGCCAAAAACATTCAGTACTTC
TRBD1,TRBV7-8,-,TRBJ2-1,CASTPRGGVNNEQFF,TGTGCCAGCACCCCCAGAGGGGGCGTAAACAATGAGCAGTTCTTC
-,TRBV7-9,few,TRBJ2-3,CASSLLDTDTQYF,TGTGCCAGCAGCTTACTAGATACTGATACGCAGTATTTT
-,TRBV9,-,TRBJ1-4,CASSVGSVTNEKLFF,TGTGCCAGCAGCGTCGGGTCCGTAACTAATGAAAAACTGTTTTTT
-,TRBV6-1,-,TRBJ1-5,CASTVSGFSNQPQHF,TGTGCCAGCACGGTCTCGGGTTTTAGCAATCAGCCCCAGCATTTT
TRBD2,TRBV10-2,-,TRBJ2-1,CASRGAGGDHNEQFF,TGCGCCAGCAGGGGAGCGGGGGGGGACCACAATGAGCAGTTCTTC
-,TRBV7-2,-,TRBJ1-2,CASSLGTGNGYTF,TGTGCCAGCAGCTTGGGAACAGGGAATGGCTACACCTTC
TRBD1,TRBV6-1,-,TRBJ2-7,CASSDPDRGNDEQYF,TGTGCCAGCAGTGACCCGGACAGGGGGAACGACGAGCAGTACTTC
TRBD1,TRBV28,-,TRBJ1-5,CASSYRSGTGTREPQHF,TGTGCCAGCAGTTACCGATCCGGGACAGGGACACGCGAACCCCAGCATTTT
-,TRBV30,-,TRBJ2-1,CAWTTGSSSYNEQFF,TGTGCCTGGACCACAGGGTCTAGCTCCTACAATGAGCAGTTCTTC
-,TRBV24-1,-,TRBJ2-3,CATRPEGLDTQYF,TGTGCCACCAGGCCGGAAGGGCTGGATACGCAGTATTTT
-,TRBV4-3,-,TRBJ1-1,CASSQGVGEQGFKDTEVFF,TGCGCCAGCAGCCAGGGTGTGGGGGAACAGGGCTTTAAGGACACTGAAGTTTTCTTT
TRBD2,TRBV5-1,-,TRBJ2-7,CASTPVAGGIMAEQYF,TGCGCCAGCACCCCGGTGGCGGGAGGGATCATGGCCGAGCAGTACTTC
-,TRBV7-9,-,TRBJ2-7,CASSLDRDEQYF,TGTGCCAGCAGCCTTGACCGCGACGAGCAGTACTTC
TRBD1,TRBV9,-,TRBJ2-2,CASSVVQGAGGTGELFF,TGTGCCAGCAGCGTAGTTCAGGGGGCCGGGGGCACCGGGGAGCTGTTTTTT
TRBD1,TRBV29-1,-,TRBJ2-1,CSVRPLGQGAYNEQFF,TGCAGCGTTCGACCTCTTGGACAGGGAGCCTACAATGAGCAGTTCTTC
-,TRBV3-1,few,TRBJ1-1,CASSRALMNTEAFF,TGTGCCAGCAGCCGGGCCCTCATGAACACTGAAGCTTTCTTT
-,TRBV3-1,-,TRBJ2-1,CASSHVELEQFF,TGTGCCAGCAGCCATGTAGAGCTTGAGCAGTTCTTC
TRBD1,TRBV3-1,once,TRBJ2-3,CASSPLAGQGAPDTQYF,TGTGCCAGCAGCCCTCTAGCGGGACAGGGGGCGCCGGATACGCAGTATTTT
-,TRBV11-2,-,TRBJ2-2,CASSLVSDANTGELFF,TGTGCCAGCAGCTTAGTGTCCGACGCGAACACCGGGGAGCTGTTTTTT
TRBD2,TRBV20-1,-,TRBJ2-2,CSARPRGLAGYTGELFF,TGCAGTGCTAGACCCCGGGGACTAGCGGGTTACACCGGGGAGCTGTTTTTT
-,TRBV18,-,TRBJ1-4,CASSPNSATNEKLFF,TGTGCCAGCTCACCGAACAGCGCAACTAATGAAAAACTGTTTTTT
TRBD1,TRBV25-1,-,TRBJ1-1,CASSANAQGAFENTEAFF,TGTGCCAGCAGTGCAAATGCACAGGGGGCTTTTGAGAACACTGAAGCTTTCTTT
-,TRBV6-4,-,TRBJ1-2,CASSGTPGRGYTF,TGTGCCAGCTCCGGGACGCCCGGGCGGGGCTACACCTTC
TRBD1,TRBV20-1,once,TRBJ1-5,CSARDTGTGGHQPQHF,TGCAGTGCTAGAGATACCGGGACAGGGGGCCATCAGCCCCAGCATTTT
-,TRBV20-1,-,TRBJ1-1,CSARDRRRGMNTEAFF,TGCAGTGCTAGAGATCGGCGGAGGGGAATGAACACTGAAGCTTTCTTT